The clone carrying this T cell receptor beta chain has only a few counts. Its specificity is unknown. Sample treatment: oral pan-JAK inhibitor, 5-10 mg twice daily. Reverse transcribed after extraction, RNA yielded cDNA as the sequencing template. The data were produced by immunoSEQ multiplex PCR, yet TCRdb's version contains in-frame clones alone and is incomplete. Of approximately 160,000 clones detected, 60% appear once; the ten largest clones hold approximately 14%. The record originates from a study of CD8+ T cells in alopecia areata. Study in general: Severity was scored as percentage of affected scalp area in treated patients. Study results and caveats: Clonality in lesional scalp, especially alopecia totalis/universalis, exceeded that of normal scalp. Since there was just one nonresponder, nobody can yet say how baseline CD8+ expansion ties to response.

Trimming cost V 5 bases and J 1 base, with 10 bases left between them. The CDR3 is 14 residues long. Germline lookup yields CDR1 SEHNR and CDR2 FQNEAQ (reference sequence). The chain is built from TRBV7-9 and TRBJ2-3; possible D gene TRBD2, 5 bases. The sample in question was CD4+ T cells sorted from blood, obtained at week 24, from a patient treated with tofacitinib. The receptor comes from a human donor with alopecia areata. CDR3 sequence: CASSPRRGTDTQYF. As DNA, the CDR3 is TGTGCCAGCAGCCCCCGGCGGGGCACAGATACGCAGTATTTT.